Listed below are T cell receptor beta chains from one sample, sequenced in a study of patients and donors after allogeneic stem cell transplantation. TCRdb re-called the RT-PCR reads with MiXCR, one entry per CDR3 protein. The sample has about 74,000 distinct CDR3 sequences; approximately 26% are singletons. Input material: blood, either unsorted or a sorted T cell fraction (not recorded which). The receptors come from a human donor who was either an allogeneic HSCT recipient or a stem cell or donor lymphocyte infusion donor (not recorded which). It is not recorded whose cells these are; they may come from a transplant donor. CDR3s include the opening cysteine and the closing phenylalanine or tryptophan. Size is stated for part of the rows, as once, few or many counts, or as a class when the clone is expanded.

cdr3_aa: CASTLGRPTSGNTIYF; j_call: TRBJ1-3; v_call: TRBV12-3/TRBV12-4; clone_size: few
cdr3_aa: CASTSGPSSYGYTF; j_call: TRBJ1-2; v_call: TRBV6-2/TRBV6-3; clone_size: .
cdr3_aa: CASSLGQGETGAFF; j_call: TRBJ1-1; v_call: TRBV5-1; clone_size: few
cdr3_aa: CASSSHPSDRLGYGYTF; j_call: TRBJ1-2; v_call: TRBV5-1; clone_size: .
cdr3_aa: CASSLVDEQYF; j_call: TRBJ2-7; v_call: TRBV5-1; clone_size: .
cdr3_aa: CSADPGLAVEQYF; j_call: TRBJ2-7; v_call: TRBV20-1; clone_size: .
cdr3_aa: CSARKKRYNEQFF; j_call: TRBJ2-1; v_call: TRBV20-1; clone_size: .
cdr3_aa: CASRVVGGNTDTQYF; j_call: TRBJ2-3; v_call: TRBV7-2; clone_size: few
cdr3_aa: CATSDFCCDRGHQPQHF; j_call: TRBJ1-5; v_call: TRBV24-1; clone_size: few
cdr3_aa: CASSPLRFGAHEQYF; j_call: TRBJ2-7; v_call: TRBV7-9; clone_size: many
cdr3_aa: CASSPRHPNTEAFF; j_call: TRBJ1-1; v_call: TRBV21-1; clone_size: few
cdr3_aa: CASTPGLGDGYTF; j_call: TRBJ1-2; v_call: TRBV6-1; clone_size: few
cdr3_aa: CASRPSPGLTEAFF; j_call: TRBJ1-1; v_call: TRBV12-3/TRBV12-4; clone_size: .
cdr3_aa: CASSLESVSYEQYF; j_call: TRBJ2-7; v_call: TRBV5-1; clone_size: few
cdr3_aa: CASSPRQGARTNEKLFF; j_call: TRBJ1-4; v_call: TRBV7-8; clone_size: .
cdr3_aa: CASSYQRETYEQYF; j_call: TRBJ2-7; v_call: TRBV4-3; clone_size: .
cdr3_aa: CASSPLPVSSDYGYTF; j_call: TRBJ1-2; v_call: TRBV7-9; clone_size: few
cdr3_aa: CASSQRGSNTEAFF; j_call: TRBJ1-1; v_call: TRBV27; clone_size: .
cdr3_aa: CASSLRAPTAYGYTF; j_call: TRBJ1-2; v_call: TRBV5-1; clone_size: few
cdr3_aa: CASSQGTATEAFF; j_call: TRBJ1-1; v_call: TRBV3-1; clone_size: few
cdr3_aa: CSARQGNNYGYTF; j_call: TRBJ1-2; v_call: TRBV20-1; clone_size: few
cdr3_aa: CASSLWAGGRGSNQPQHF; j_call: TRBJ1-5; v_call: TRBV12-3/TRBV12-4; clone_size: few